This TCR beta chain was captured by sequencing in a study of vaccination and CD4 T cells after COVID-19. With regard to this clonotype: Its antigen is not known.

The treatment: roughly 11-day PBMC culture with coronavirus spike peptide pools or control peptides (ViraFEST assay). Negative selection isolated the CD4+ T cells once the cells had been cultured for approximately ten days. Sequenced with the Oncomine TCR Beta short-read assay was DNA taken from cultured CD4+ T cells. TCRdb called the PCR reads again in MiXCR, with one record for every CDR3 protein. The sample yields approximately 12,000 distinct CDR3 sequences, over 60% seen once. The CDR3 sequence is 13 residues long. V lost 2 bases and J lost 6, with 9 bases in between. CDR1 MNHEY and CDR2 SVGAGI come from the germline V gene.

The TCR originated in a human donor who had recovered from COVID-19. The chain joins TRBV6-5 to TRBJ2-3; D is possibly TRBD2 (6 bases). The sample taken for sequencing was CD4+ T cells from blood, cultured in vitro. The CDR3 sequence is CASSYEGLDTQYF. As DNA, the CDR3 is TGTGCCAGCAGTTACGAGGGACTGGATACGCAGTATTTT.